This T cell receptor (beta chain) originates from a study of cytomegalovirus exposure and HLA in healthy donors. Details on this clone: The antigen is unknown.

The germline CDR1 and CDR2 sequences are MNHEY and SMNVEV (reference sequence). The CDR3 runs to 14 residues. V lost 6 bases and J lost 2; bases outside the gene matches: 4. Study-level points and caveats: Most observed TCR sequences were rare, whereas some public TCRs were detected in many donors.

Profiled with immunoSEQ multiplex PCR; TCRdb holds only in-frame clones, not every one. Here the sample spans 100,000 to 150,000 clones, about 90% being singletons. The chain carries TRBV27 and TRBJ2-1, with 7 positions matching TRBD2. The sample comprised PBMCs. The TCR sequence derives from a young man in good health and CMV-seronegative. The CDR3 here is CASRIAGTYNEQFF. The CDR3 DNA reads as TGTGCCAGCAGAATAGCGGGTACCTACAATGAGCAGTTCTTC.